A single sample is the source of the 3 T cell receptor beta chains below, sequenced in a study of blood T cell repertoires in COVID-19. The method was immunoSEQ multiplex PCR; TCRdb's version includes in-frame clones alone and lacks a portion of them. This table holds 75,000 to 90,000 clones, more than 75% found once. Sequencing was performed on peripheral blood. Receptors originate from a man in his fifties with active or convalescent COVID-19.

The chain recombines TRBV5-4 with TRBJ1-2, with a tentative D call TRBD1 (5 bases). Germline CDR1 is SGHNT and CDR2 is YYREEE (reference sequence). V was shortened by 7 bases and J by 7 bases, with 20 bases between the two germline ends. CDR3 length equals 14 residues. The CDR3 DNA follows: TGTGCCAGCCGTTCACAAGGGGTTTCTGCTGGCTACACCTTC. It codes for CASRSQGVSAGYTF.

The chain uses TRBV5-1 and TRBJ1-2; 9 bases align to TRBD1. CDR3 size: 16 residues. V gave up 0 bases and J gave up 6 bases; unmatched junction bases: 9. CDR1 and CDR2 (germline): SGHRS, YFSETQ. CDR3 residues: CASSLGPLQGADGYTF. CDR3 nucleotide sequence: TGCGCCAGCAGCTTGGGACCCCTACAGGGGGCGGATGGCTACACCTTC.

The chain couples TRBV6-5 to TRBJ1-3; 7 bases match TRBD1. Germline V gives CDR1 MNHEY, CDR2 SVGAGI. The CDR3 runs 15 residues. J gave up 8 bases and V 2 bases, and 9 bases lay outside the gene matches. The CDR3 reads CASSYATGKGHTIYF. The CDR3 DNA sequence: TGTGCCAGCAGTTACGCGACAGGGAAGGGCCACACCATATATTTT.